Given below is one T cell receptor (beta chain) in context. This same CDR3 is encoded by further DNA sequences in the sample. The data originate from a study of T cell changes during pregnancy in multiple sclerosis. Data came from immunoSEQ multiplex PCR; TCRdb stores just in-frame clones and leaves some out. The data contain 65,000 to 95,000 clones, around 94% of them singletons. Trimming removed 2 bases from V and 4 bases from J, with 6 bases in between. This CDR3 spans 13 amino acids. Germline V lookup: CDR1 MNHNS, CDR2 SASEGT. The gene calls are TRBV6-1 and TRBJ2-1, with a weak D call TRBD1 (6 bases). The sequence was obtained from a female donor in good health, enrolled as a control in a pregnancy study. The sample consisted of peripheral blood, taken in the second trimester of pregnancy. The CDR3 here is CASSETGYNEQFF. The CDR3 DNA is TGTGCCAGCAGTGAAACAGGGTACAATGAGCAGTTCTTC.